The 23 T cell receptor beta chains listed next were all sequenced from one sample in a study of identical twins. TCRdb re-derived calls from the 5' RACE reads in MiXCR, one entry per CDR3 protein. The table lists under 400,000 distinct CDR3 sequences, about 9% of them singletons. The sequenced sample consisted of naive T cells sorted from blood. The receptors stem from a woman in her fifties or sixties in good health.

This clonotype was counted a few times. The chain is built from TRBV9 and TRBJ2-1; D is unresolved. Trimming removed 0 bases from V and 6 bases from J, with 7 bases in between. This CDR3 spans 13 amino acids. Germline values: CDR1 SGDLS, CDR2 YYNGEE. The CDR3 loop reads CASSVGPPNEQFF. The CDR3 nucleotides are TGTGCCAGCAGCGTAGGGCCCCCCAATGAGCAGTTCTTC. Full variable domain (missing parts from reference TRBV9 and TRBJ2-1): DSGVTQTPKHLITATGQRVTLRCSPRSGDLSVYWYQQSLDQGLQFLIQYYNGEERAKGNILERFSAQQFPDLHSELNLSSLELGDSALYFCASSVGPPNEQFFGPGTRLTVL.

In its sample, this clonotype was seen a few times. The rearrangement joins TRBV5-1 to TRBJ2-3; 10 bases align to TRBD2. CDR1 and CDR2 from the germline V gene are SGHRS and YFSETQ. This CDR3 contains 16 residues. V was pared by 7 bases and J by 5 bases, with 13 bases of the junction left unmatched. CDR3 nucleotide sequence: TGCGCCAGCTACTCTACACCTAGCGGGAGAGTAGATACGCAGTATTTT. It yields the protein CASYSTPSGRVDTQYF.

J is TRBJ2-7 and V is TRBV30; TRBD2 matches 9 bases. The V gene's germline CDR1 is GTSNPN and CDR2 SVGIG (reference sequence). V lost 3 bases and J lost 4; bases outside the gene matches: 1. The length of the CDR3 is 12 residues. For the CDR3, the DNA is TGTGCCTGGAGCCTAGCGGGGTACGAGCAGTACGTC. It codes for CAWSLAGYEQYV.

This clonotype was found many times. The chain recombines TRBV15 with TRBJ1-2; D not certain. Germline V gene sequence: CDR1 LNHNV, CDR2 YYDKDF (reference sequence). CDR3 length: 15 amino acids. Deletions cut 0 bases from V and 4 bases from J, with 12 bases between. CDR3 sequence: CATSRESTASYGYTF. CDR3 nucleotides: TGTGCCACCAGCAGAGAAAGTACAGCTTCCTATGGCTACACCTTC. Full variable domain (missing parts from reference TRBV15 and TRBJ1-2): DAMVIQNPRYQVTQFGKPVTLSCSQTLNHNVMYWYQQKSSQAPKLLFHYYDKDFNNEADTPDNFQSRRPNTSFCFLDIRSPGLGDTAMYLCATSRESTASYGYTFGSGTRLTVV.

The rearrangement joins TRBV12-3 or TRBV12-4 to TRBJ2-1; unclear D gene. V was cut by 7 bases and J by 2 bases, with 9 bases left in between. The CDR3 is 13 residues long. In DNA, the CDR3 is TGTGCCAGCACCTACGGAGCCTACAATGAGCAGTTCTTC. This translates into CASTYGAYNEQFF.

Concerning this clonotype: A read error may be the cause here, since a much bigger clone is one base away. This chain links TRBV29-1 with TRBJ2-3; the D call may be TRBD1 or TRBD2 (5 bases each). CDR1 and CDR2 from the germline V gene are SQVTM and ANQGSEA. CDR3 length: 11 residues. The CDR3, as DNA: TGCAGCCCTGGGGGTCCAGATACGCTGTATTTT. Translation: CSPGGPDTLYF.

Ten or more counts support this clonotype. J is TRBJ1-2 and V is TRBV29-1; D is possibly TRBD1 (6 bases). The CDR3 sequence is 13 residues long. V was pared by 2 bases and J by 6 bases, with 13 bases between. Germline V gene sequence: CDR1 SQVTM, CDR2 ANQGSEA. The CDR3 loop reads CSVERGQTHGYTF. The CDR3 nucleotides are TGCAGCGTTGAAAGAGGACAGACTCATGGCTACACCTTC.

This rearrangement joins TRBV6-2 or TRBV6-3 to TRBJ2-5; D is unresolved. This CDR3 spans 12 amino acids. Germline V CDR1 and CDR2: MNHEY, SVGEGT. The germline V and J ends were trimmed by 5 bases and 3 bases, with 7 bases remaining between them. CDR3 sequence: CASSRTEETQYF. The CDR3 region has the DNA TGTGCCAGCAGTCGGACGGAAGAGACCCAGTACTTC.

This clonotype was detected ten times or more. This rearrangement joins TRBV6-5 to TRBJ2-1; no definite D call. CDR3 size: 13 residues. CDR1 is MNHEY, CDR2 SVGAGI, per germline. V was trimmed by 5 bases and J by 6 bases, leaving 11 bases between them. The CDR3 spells CASSDRNSNEQFF. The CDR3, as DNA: TGTGCCAGCAGTGACCGAAACAGCAATGAGCAGTTCTTC.

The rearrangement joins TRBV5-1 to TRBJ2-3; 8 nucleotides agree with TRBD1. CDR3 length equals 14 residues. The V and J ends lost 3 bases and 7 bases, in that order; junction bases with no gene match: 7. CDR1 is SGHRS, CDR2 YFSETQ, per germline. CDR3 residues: CASSSGQAVNTQYF. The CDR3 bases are TGCGCCAGCAGCTCGGGACAGGCGGTGAATACGCAGTATTTT.

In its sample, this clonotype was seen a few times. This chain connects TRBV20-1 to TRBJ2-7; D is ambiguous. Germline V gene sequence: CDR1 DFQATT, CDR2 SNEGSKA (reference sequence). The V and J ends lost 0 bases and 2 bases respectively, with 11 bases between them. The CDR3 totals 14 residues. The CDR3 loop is CSARDPETTYEQYF. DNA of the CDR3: TGCAGTGCTAGAGACCCAGAAACCACCTACGAGCAGTACTTC.

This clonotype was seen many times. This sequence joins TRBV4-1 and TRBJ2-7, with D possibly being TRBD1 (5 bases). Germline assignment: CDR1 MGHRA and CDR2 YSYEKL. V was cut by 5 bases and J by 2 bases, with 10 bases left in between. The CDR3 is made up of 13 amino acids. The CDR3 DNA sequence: TGCGCCAGCAGCTTTACGACAGCCTACGAGCAGTACTTC. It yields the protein CASSFTTAYEQYF.

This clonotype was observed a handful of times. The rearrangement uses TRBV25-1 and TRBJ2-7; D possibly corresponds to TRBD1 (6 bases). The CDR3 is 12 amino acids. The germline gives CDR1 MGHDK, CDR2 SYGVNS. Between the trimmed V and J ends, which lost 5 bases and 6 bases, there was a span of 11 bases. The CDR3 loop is CASSSGVGEQYF. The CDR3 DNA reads TGTGCCAGCAGTTCAGGGGTGGGCGAGCAGTACTTC.

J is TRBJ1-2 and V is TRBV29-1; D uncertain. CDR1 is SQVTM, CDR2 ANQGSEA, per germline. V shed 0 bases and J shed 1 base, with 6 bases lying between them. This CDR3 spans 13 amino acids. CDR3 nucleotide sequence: TGCAGCGTTGAAGACCCCGATAACTATGGCTACACCTTC. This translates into CSVEDPDNYGYTF.

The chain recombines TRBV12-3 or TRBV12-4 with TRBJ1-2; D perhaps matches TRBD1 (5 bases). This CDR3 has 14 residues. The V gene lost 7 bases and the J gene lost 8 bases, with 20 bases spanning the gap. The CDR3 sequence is CASKISRGSGGYTF. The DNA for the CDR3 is TGTGCCAGCAAAATTTCGAGGGGATCGGGGGGCTACACCTTC.

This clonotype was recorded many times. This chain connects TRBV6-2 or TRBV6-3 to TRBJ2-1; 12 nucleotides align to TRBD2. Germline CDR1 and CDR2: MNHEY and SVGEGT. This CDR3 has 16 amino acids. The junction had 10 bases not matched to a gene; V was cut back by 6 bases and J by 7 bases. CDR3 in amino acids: CASSLTSGRIRNEQFF. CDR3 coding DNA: TGTGCCAGCAGCCTTACTAGCGGGAGGATAAGAAATGAGCAGTTCTTC.

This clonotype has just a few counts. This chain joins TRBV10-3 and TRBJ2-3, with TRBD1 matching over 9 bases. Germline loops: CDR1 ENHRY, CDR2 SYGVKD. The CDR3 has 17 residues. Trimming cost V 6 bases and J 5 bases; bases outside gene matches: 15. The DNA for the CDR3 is TGTGCCATCAGGAGCATACAGGGGGCTTCTTTAGGAGATACGCAGTATTTT. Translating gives CAIRSIQGASLGDTQYF.

In DNA form, the CDR3 reads TGTGCCAGCAGCCAAGGCGCGGGGCTAGCGGGAGTAGGGGAGCAGTTCTTC. Translation: CASSQGAGLAGVGEQFF. This chain links TRBV3-1 with TRBJ2-1, with 10 bases aligning to TRBD2. Trimming cost V 1 base and J 10 bases; bases outside gene matches: 13. This CDR3 is 17 amino acids long. Germline V gives CDR1 LGHDT, CDR2 YNNKEL (reference sequence).

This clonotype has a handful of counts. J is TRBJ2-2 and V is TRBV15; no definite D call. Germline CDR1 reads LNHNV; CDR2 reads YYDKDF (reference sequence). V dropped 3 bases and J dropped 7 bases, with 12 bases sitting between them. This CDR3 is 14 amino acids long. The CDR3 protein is CATSRRFGIGELFF. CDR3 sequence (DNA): TGTGCCACCAGCAGGAGGTTTGGGATCGGGGAGCTGTTTTTT.

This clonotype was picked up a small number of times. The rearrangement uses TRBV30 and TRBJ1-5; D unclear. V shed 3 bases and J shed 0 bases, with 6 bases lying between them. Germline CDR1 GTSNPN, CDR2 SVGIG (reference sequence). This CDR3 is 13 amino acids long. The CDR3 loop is CAWSHYSNQPQHF. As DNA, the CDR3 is TGTGCCTGGAGCCATTATAGCAATCAGCCCCAGCATTTT.

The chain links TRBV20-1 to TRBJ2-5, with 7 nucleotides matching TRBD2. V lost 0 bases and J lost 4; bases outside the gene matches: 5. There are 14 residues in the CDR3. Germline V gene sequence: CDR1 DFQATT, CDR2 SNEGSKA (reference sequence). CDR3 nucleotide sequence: TGCAGTGCTAGAGATTGGACGGGGGGAGAGACCCAGTACTTC. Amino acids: CSARDWTGGETQYF.

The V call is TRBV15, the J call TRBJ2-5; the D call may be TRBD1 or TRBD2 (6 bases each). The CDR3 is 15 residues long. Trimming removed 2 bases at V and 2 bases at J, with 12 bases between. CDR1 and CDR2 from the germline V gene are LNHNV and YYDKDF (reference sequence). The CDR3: CATSRPPGAQETQYF. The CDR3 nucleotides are TGTGCCACCAGCAGACCTCCGGGGGCACAAGAGACCCAGTACTTC.

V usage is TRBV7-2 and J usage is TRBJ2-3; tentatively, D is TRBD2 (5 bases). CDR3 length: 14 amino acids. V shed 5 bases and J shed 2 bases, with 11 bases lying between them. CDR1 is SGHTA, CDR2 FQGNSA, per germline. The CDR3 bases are TGTGCCAGCAGCCTCGACGGGGACACAGATACGCAGTATTTT. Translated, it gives CASSLDGDTDTQYF.